This T cell receptor beta chain was captured by sequencing in a study of blood T cell repertoires in COVID-19. Germline V lookup: CDR1 MGHRA, CDR2 YSYEKL. The CDR3 runs 15 residues. Between the trimmed V and J ends, which lost 0 bases and 2 bases, there was a span of 7 bases. Sequencing used immunoSEQ multiplex PCR; TCRdb keeps in-frame clones, though not all of them. The data contain 50,000 to 85,000 clones, 70% to 85% of them singletons. The receptor was derived from a man aged 55 to 70 with acute or convalescent COVID-19. The sample taken for sequencing was peripheral blood. The chain links TRBV4-1 to TRBJ2-2, with D unclear. The CDR3 DNA reads as TGCGCCAGCAGCCAAGAAAACAGCAACACCGGGGAGCTGTTTTTT. This sequence encodes CASSQENSNTGELFF.